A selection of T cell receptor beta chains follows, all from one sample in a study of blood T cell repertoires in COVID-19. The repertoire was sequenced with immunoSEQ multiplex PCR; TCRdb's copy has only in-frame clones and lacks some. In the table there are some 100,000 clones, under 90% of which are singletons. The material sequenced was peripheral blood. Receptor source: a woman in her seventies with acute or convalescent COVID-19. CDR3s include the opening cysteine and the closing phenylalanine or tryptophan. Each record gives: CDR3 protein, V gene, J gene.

CDR3 protein: CASSGLSTGPHTEAFF
V gene: TRBV4-2
J gene: TRBJ1-1

CDR3 protein: CASLYPTGGRYEQYF
V gene: TRBV6-6
J gene: TRBJ2-7

CDR3 protein: CASSPFSKGNQPQHF
V gene: TRBV4-1
J gene: TRBJ1-5

CDR3 protein: CASSSTIGQETQYF
V gene: TRBV5-1
J gene: TRBJ2-5

CDR3 protein: CASTADRRAGYTF
V gene: TRBV5-1
J gene: TRBJ1-2

CDR3 protein: CSASGHSSNTEAFF
V gene: TRBV20-1
J gene: TRBJ1-1

CDR3 protein: CATSDQNDQPQHF
V gene: TRBV24-1
J gene: TRBJ1-5

CDR3 protein: CASSLDRGNYGYTF
V gene: TRBV6-2/TRBV6-3
J gene: TRBJ1-2

CDR3 protein: CASSQGKGASYEQYF
V gene: TRBV3-1/TRBV3-2
J gene: TRBJ2-7

CDR3 protein: CASSFVQGFVKLFF
V gene: TRBV28
J gene: TRBJ1-4

CDR3 protein: CASSLELQGPYEQYF
V gene: TRBV5-6
J gene: TRBJ2-7

CDR3 protein: CASTGTSGRNEQFF
V gene: TRBV2
J gene: TRBJ2-1

CDR3 protein: CASSSSSGRTGELFF
V gene: TRBV5-5
J gene: TRBJ2-2

CDR3 protein: CASSPNYGEGYTF
V gene: TRBV18
J gene: TRBJ1-2

CDR3 protein: CASRGQGRGYTF
V gene: TRBV6-5
J gene: TRBJ1-2

CDR3 protein: CASSLQGPYEQYF
V gene: TRBV28
J gene: TRBJ2-7

CDR3 protein: CASSLLGNYEQYF
V gene: TRBV7-2
J gene: TRBJ2-7

CDR3 protein: CASSPWTGGAKGYTF
V gene: TRBV27
J gene: TRBJ1-2

CDR3 protein: CASRGGVYSPLHF
V gene: TRBV19
J gene: TRBJ1-6

CDR3 protein: CASSWALNTEAFF
V gene: TRBV5-1
J gene: TRBJ1-1

CDR3 protein: CASSERGYQETQYF
V gene: TRBV2
J gene: TRBJ2-5

CDR3 protein: CATPGTDLTDTQYF
V gene: TRBV7-9
J gene: TRBJ2-3

CDR3 protein: CASSEGDSLYGYTF
V gene: TRBV2
J gene: TRBJ1-2